This TCR beta chain was obtained from a study of shared clonotypes between healthy human individuals. Each sample came from a Caucasian adult donor living in Nashville, Tennessee. Concerning this clone: At one end the junction does not follow the germline gene, possibly because of a read error.

The germline V gene encodes CDR1 MRHNA and CDR2 SNTAGT. The CDR3 has 15 amino acids. Only in-frame clones appear in the TCRdb table, and some are missing; sequencing was by immunoSEQ multiplex PCR. The data hold about 490,000 clones, with 79% observed a single time. The TCR was taken from a middle-aged woman in good health. Some clones in this sample may be carry-over from other donors' samples. This chain uses TRBV6-4 with TRBJ2-2; 9 bases line up with TRBD2. What was sequenced was PBMCs. CDR3 protein: CASSYSSSGSRELFF. The DNA for the CDR3 is TGTGCCAGCAGTTACTCGAGTAGCGGGAGTAGGGAGCTGTTTTTT.